This T cell receptor beta chain was sequenced in a study of blood T cell repertoires in COVID-19. About the research overall: There were acute and convalescent COVID-19 samples, and they came from the United States, Italy and Spain. PBMCs, B-cell-depleted T cells, or T cells provided the cDNA or gDNA that made up the material.

Original methodology: Quantification of nucleated cells was approximated via reference gene primer amplification. Libraries were prepared by immunoSEQ multiplex PCR; TCRdb keeps only in-frame clonotypes and omits some of them. D and trimming were read from the DNA, whereas the V and J calls and clone size are those reported in that table. The sample has fewer than 90,000 clones; about 83% are singletons. The V gene lost 1 base and the J gene lost 0 bases, with 8 bases spanning the gap. The CDR3 has 15 amino acids. Per the germline V gene, CDR1 is LNHDA and CDR2 is SQIVND (reference sequence). Sequences were obtained from peripheral blood. The chain has TRBV19 and TRBJ2-3; weak D call: TRBD1 (5 bases). This receptor was obtained from a human donor in a cohort sampled during active COVID-19. Here the CDR3 reads CASSIGGGSTDTQYF. DNA of the CDR3: TGTGCCAGTAGTATAGGGGGCGGAAGCACAGATACGCAGTATTTT.